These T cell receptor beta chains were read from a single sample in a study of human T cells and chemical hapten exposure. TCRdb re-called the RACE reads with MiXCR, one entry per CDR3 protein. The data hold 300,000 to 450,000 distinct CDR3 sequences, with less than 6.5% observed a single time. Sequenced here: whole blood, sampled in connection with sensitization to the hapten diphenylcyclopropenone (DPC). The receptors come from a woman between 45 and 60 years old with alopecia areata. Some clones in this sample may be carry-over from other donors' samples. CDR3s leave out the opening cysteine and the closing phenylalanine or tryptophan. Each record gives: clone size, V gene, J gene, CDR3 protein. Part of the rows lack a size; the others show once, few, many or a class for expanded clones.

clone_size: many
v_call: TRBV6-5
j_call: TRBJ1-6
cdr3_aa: ASSYGQGTSPLH

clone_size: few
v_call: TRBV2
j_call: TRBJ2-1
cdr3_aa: ASSEGSGGLNEQF

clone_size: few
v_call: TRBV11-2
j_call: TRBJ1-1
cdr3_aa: ASSFVGAEAF

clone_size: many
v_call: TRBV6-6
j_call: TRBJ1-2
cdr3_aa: ASSYPGTGGLGYT

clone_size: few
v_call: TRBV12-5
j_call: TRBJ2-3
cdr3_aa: ASGFGSGSDTQY

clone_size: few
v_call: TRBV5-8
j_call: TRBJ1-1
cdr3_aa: ASSLEGAGSKNTEAF

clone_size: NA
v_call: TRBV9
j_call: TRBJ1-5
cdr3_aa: ASSVGGRLDQPQH

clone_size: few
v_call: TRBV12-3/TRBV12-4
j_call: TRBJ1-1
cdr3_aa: ASRQKGASGFAF

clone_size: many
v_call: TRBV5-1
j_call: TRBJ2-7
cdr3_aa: ASSLGSTETYEQY

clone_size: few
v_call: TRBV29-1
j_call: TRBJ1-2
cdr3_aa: SVEKGVYGYT

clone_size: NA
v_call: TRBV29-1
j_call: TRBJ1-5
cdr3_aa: SVGIPGQPQH

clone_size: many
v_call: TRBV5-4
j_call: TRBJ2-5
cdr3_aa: ASSPESTQETQY

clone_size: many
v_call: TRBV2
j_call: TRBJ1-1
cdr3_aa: AIEAGAEAF

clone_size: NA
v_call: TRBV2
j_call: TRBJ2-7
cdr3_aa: ASKLSSSSYEQY

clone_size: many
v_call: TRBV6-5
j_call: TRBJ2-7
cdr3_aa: ATQRDSLGEQY

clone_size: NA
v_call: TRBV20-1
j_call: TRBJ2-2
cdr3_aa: SAPGTGVTGELF

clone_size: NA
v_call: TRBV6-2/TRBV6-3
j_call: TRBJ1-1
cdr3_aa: ASSRLEGIPLNTEAF

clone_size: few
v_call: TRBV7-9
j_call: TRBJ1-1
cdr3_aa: ASSPSNQRDEAF

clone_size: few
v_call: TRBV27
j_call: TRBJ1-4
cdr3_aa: ASSIQGPNEKLF

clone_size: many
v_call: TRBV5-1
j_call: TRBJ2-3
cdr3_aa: ASSLGRTSTDTQY

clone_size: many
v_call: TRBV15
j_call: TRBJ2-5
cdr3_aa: ATSARGETQY

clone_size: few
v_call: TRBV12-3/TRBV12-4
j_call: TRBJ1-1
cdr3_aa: ASSAGTVGEWAF

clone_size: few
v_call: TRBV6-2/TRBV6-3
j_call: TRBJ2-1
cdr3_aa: ASNQGQGRYNEQF

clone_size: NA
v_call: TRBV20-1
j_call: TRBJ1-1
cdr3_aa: SASPPEAF

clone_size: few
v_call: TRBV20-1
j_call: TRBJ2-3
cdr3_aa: SAPSWGEFADTQY

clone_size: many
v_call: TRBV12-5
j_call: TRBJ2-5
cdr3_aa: ASGLEPPGTQY

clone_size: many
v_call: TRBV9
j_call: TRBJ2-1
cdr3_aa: ASSVSGGGYNEQF

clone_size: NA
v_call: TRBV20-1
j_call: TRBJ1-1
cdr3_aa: SAREYREISEAF

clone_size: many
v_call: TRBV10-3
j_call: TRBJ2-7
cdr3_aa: AISESSIYEQY

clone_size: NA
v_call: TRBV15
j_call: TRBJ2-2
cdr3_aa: ATSGGSSGRAGELF

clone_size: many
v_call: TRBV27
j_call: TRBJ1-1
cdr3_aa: ASSPGGPNTEAF

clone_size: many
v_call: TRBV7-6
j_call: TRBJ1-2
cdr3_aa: ASSLDAGGYYGYT

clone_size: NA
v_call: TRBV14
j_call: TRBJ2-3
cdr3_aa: ASSFSSGLRLSDTQY

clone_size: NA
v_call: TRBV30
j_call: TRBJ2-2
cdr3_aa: AWTLSGTGELF

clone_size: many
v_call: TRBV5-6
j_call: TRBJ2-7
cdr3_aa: ASSVRGYEQY

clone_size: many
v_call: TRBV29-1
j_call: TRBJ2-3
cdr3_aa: SVEIVSDTQY

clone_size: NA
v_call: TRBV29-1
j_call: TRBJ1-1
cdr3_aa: SVDRGARTEAF

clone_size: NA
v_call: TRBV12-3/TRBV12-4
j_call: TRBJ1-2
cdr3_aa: ASSSRDRPTGT

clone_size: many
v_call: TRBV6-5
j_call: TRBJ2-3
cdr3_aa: ATGGTLTDTQY

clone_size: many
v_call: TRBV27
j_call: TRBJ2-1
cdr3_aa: ASSWAGRDNEQF

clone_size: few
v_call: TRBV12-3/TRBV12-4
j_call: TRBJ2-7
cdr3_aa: ASSLGRTRDEQY

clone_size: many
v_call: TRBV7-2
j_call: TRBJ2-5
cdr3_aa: ASSPGAVVETQY

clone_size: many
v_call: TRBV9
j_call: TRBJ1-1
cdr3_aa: ASSVVRGNTEAF

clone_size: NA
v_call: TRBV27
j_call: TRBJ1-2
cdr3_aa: ASRPYESGSSWYT

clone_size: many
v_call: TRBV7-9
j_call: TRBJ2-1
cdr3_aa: ASSPTGTRNEPQF

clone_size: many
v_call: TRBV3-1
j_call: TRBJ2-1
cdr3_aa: ASSQDLVRLGEQF

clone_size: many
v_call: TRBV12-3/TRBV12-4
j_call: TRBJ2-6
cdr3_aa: ASSSGQAGANVLT

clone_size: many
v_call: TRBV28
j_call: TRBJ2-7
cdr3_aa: ASRSVSSYEQY

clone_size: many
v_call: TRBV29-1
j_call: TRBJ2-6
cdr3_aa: SVETPSSGANVLT

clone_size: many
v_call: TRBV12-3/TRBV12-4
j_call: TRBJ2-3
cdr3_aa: ASSLGAGRY

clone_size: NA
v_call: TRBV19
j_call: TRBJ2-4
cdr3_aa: ASSIWTGWSKNIQY

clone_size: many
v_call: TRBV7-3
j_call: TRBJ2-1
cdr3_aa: ASSLNILTSGNEQF

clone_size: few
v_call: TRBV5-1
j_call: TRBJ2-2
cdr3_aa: ASSLQGYTGELF

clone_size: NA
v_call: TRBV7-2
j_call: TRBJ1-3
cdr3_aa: ASSAANSGNTIY

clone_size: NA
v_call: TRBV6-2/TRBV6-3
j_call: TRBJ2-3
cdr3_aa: ASSLRQGPDTQY

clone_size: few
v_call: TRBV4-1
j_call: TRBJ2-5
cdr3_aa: ASSQAGSETQY

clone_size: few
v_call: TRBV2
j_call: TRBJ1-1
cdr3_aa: ASKTGSTNTEAF